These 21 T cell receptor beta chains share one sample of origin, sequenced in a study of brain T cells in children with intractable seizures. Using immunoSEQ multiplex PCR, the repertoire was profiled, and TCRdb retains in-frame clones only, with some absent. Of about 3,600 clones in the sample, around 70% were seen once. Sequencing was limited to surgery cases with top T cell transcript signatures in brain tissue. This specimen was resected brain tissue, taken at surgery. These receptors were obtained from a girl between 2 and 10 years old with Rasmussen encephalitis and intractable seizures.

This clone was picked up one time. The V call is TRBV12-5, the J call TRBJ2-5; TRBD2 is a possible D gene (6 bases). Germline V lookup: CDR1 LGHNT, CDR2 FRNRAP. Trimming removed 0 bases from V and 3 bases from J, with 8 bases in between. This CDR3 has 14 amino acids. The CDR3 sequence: CASGLVTGEETQYF. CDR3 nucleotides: TGTGCTAGTGGTTTGGTAACGGGAGAAGAGACCCAGTACTTC.

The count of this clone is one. CDR3 in amino acids: CASRPTSYSYNEQFF. The DNA of the CDR3 is TGTGCCAGCCGACCCACTAGTTACTCCTACAATGAGCAGTTCTTC. V is TRBV6-5 and J is TRBJ2-1; possibly TRBD2 for D (5 bases). V shed 8 bases and J shed 0 bases, with 14 bases lying between them. This CDR3 has 15 amino acids. Germline V gene data show CDR1 as MNHEY and CDR2 as SVGAGI.

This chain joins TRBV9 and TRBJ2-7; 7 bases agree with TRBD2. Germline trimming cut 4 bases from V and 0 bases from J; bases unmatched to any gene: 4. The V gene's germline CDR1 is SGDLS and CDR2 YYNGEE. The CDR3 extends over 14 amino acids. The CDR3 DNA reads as TGTGCCAGCAGCCCCCGGGACTACTCCTACGAGCAGTACTTC. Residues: CASSPRDYSYEQYF.

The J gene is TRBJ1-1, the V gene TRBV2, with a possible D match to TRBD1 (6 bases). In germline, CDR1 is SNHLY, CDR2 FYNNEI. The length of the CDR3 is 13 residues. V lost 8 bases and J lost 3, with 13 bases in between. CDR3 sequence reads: CASWGRLYTEAFF. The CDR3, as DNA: TGTGCCAGCTGGGGGCGGTTGTACACTGAAGCTTTCTTT.

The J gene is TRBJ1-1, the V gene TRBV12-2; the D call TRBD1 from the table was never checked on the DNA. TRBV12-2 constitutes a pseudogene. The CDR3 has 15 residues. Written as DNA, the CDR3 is TGTGCAAGTCGCTTAGAAGGACAGTTGAACACTGAAGCTTTCTTT. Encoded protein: CASRLEGQLNTEAFF.

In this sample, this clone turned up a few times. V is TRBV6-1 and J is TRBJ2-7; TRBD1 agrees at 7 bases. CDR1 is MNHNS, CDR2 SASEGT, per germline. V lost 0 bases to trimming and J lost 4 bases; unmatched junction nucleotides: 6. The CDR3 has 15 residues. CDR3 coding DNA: TGTGCCAGCAGTGAAGCCCAATGGACAGGATACGAGCAGTACTTC. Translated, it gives CASSEAQWTGYEQYF.

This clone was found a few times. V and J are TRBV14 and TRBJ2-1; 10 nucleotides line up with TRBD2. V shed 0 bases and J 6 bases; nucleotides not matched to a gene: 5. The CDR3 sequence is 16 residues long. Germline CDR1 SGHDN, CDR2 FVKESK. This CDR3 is CASSQEWPSGGNEQFF. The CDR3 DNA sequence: TGTGCCAGCAGCCAAGAATGGCCTAGCGGGGGCAATGAGCAGTTCTTC.

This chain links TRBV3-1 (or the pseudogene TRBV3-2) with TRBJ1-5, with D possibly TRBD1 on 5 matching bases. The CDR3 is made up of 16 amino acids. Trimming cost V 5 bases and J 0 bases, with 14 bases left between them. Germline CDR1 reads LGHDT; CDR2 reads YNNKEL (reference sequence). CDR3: CASSSKEGNSNQPQHF. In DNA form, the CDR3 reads TGTGCCAGCAGCTCTAAGGAGGGGAATAGCAATCAGCCCCAGCATTTT.

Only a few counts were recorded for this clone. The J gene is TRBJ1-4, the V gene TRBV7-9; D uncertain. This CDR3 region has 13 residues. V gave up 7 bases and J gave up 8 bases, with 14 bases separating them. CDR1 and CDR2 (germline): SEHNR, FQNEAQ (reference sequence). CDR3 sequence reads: CASTTQLREKLFF. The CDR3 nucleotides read TGTGCCAGCACGACCCAGCTTAGGGAAAAACTGTTTTTT.

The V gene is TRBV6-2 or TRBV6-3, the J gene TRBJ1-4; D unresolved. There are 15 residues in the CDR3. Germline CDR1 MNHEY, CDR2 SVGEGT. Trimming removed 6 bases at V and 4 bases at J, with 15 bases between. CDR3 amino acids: CASSSWTDHNEKLFF. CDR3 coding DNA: TGTGCCAGCAGCTCTTGGACGGATCATAATGAAAAACTGTTTTTT.

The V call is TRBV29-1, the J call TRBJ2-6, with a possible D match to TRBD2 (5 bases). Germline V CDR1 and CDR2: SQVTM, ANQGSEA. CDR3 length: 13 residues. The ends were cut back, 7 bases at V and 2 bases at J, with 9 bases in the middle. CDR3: CSALEAGANVLTF. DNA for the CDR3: TGCAGCGCCTTGGAGGCTGGGGCCAACGTCCTGACTTTC.

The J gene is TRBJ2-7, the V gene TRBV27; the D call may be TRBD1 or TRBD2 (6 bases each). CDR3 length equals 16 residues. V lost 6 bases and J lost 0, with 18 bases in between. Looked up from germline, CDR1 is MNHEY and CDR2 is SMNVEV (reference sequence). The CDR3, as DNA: TGTGCCAGCAGCCTTCGAGGGGGGAGTAGCTCCTACGAGCAGTACTTC. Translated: CASSLRGGSSSYEQYF.

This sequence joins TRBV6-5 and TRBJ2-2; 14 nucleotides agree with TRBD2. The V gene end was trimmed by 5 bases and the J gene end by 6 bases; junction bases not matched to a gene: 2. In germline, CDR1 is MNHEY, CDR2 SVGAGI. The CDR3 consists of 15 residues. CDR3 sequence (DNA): TGTGCCAGCAGTAGACTAGCGGGGGGGCCCGGGGAGCTGTTTTTT. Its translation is CASSRLAGGPGELFF.

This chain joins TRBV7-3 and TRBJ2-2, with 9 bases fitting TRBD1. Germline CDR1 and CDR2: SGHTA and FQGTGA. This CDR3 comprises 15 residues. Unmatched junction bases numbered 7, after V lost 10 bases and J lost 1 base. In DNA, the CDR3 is TGTGCCACCCAGGCGGGACAGGGGAACACCGGGGAGCTGTTTTTT. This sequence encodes CATQAGQGNTGELFF. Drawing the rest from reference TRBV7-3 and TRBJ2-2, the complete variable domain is GAGVSQTPSNKVTEKGKYVELRCDPISGHTALYWYRQSLGQGPEFLIYFQGTGAADDSGLPNDRFFAVRPEGSVSTLKIQRTERGDSAVYLCATQAGQGNTGELFFGEGSRLTVL.

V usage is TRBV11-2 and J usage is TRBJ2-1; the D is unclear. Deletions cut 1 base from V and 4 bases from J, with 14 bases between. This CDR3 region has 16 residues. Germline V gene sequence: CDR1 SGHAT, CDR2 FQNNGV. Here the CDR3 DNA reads TGTGCCAGCAGCTTAGGTTGGGCAGCGATATACAATGAGCAGTTCTTC. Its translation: CASSLGWAAIYNEQFF.

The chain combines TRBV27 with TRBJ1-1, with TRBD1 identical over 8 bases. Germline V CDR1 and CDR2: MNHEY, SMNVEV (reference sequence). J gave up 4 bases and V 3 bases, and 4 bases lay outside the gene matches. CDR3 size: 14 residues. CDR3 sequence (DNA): TGTGCCAGCAGTTTGGCCCAGGGGGCCACTGAAGCTTTCTTT. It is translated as CASSLAQGATEAFF.

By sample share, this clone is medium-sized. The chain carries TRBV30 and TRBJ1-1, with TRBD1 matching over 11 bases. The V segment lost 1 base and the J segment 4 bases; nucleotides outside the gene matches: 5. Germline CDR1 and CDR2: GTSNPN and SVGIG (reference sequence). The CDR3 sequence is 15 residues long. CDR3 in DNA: TGTGCCTGGAGTGACGGGACAGGGGGAATCACTGAAGCTTTCTTT. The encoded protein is CAWSDGTGGITEAFF.

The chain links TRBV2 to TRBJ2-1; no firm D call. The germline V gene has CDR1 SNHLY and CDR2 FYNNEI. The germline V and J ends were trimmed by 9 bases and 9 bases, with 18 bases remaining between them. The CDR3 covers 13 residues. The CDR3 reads CARKSPPSREQFF. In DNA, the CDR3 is TGTGCCAGAAAATCTCCACCTAGTCGTGAGCAGTTCTTC.

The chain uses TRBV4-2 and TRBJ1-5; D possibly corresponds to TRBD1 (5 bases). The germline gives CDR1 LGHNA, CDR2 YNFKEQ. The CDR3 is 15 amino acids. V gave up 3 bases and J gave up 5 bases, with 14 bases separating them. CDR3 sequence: CASSQGPTPDQPQHF. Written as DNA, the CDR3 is TGTGCCAGCAGCCAGGGACCTACCCCGGATCAGCCCCAGCATTTT.

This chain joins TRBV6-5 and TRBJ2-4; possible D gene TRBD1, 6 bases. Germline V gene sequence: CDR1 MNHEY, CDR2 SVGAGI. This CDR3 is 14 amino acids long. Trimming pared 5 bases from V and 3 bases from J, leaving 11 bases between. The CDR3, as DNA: TGTGCCAGCAGTCGCGAGGGGGTCAAAAACATTCAGTACTTC. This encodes CASSREGVKNIQYF.

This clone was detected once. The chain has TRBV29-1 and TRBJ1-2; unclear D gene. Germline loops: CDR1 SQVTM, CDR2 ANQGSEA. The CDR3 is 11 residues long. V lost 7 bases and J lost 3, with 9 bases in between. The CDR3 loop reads CSAWVHYGYTF. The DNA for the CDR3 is TGCAGCGCGTGGGTGCACTATGGCTACACCTTC.